This TCR beta chain was obtained from a study of T cells after yellow fever vaccination. This CDR3 has 14 amino acids. V was clipped by 0 bases and J by 2 bases, with 7 bases between them. Germline values: CDR1 SGDLS, CDR2 YYNGEE. In this sample, this clonotype turned up a few times. Its antigen remains unknown. One entry per CDR3 protein, called by TCRdb with MiXCR from the 5' RACE reads. The table lists roughly 150,000 distinct CDR3 sequences, approximately 6.8% of them singletons. General study results and limits: Few clonotypes appeared in both CD4 and CD8 compartments.

This clonotype was sampled from a young man who received the YFV17D yellow fever vaccine. The chain recombines TRBV9 with TRBJ2-3; maybe TRBD2 (5 bases). The material was CD4+ T cells sorted from PBMCs, obtained 5 to 6 days after the first yellow fever vaccination. This CDR3 is CASSVDLATDTQYF. CDR3 bases: TGTGCCAGCAGCGTAGACCTAGCCACAGATACGCAGTATTTT. Full variable domain (missing parts from reference TRBV9 and TRBJ2-3): DSGVTQTPKHLITATGQRVTLRCSPRSGDLSVYWYQQSLDQGLQFLIQYYNGEERAKGNILERFSAQQFPDLHSELNLSSLELGDSALYFCASSVDLATDTQYFGPGTRLTVL.